The rows below give T cell receptor beta chains drawn from one sample of a study of cytomegalovirus exposure and HLA in healthy donors. Measured with immunoSEQ multiplex PCR; TCRdb has only the in-frame clones, and not every one. This table holds approximately 150,000 clones, around 77% found once. Sequencing was performed on PBMCs. Receptor source: a woman in her twenties or thirties in good health and CMV-seronegative. CDR3s include the opening cysteine and the closing phenylalanine or tryptophan. The D gene is left open where the match is weak.

cdr3_aa: CASSTRQGTHYGYTF
j_call: TRBJ1-2
d_call: TRBD1
v_call: TRBV19

cdr3_aa: CASSGQGDTLYEQYF
j_call: TRBJ2-7
d_call: TRBD1
v_call: TRBV6-5

cdr3_aa: CASSFDRGRGNYGYTF
j_call: TRBJ1-2
d_call: TRBD1
v_call: TRBV11-1

cdr3_aa: CASSIDSEETQYF
j_call: TRBJ2-5
d_call: .
v_call: TRBV19

cdr3_aa: CASSLWEITDTQYF
j_call: TRBJ2-3
d_call: .
v_call: TRBV5-6

cdr3_aa: CASSLMTSGGSTDTQYF
j_call: TRBJ2-3
d_call: TRBD2
v_call: TRBV11-2

cdr3_aa: CSVEEGQGILFGYTF
j_call: TRBJ1-2
d_call: TRBD1
v_call: TRBV29-1

cdr3_aa: CACSKRGGGDTQYF
j_call: TRBJ2-3
d_call: TRBD2
v_call: TRBV30

cdr3_aa: CASKSGGLGYTF
j_call: TRBJ1-2
d_call: TRBD1
v_call: TRBV2

cdr3_aa: CSVERGLGGTDTQYF
j_call: TRBJ2-3
d_call: .
v_call: TRBV29-1

cdr3_aa: CASRRDSLYGYTF
j_call: TRBJ1-2
d_call: TRBD1
v_call: TRBV5-4

cdr3_aa: CASSLIGQAIYEQYF
j_call: TRBJ2-7
d_call: TRBD1
v_call: TRBV6-5

cdr3_aa: CASSLWDSTGELFF
j_call: TRBJ2-2
d_call: TRBD1
v_call: TRBV5-1

cdr3_aa: CAWSLLEHYGYTF
j_call: TRBJ1-2
d_call: .
v_call: TRBV30

cdr3_aa: CASSPVEGLGNQPQHF
j_call: TRBJ1-5
d_call: .
v_call: TRBV27

cdr3_aa: CASNLGGSSTDTQYF
j_call: TRBJ2-3
d_call: .
v_call: TRBV4-1

cdr3_aa: CASTLGTQAYEQYF
j_call: TRBJ2-7
d_call: .
v_call: TRBV7-9

cdr3_aa: CASSTGLAVYNEQFF
j_call: TRBJ2-1
d_call: TRBD2
v_call: TRBV5-4

cdr3_aa: CASSLGTGGSSYEQYF
j_call: TRBJ2-7
d_call: TRBD1
v_call: TRBV5-1

cdr3_aa: CATLRPGQGSGNTIYF
j_call: TRBJ1-3
d_call: TRBD1
v_call: TRBV28

cdr3_aa: CASRISGDYGYTF
j_call: TRBJ1-2
d_call: .
v_call: TRBV6-6

cdr3_aa: CASSARQGNTGELFF
j_call: TRBJ2-2
d_call: TRBD1
v_call: TRBV7-9

cdr3_aa: CASSQVSGYNYGYTF
j_call: TRBJ1-2
d_call: .
v_call: TRBV14

cdr3_aa: CASPGQGLTEAFF
j_call: TRBJ1-1
d_call: TRBD1
v_call: TRBV6-1

cdr3_aa: CASSWTSGDVDTQYF
j_call: TRBJ2-3
d_call: TRBD2
v_call: TRBV7-9

cdr3_aa: CASSPITRSSNYGYTF
j_call: TRBJ1-2
d_call: .
v_call: TRBV18

cdr3_aa: CASSLGRDEQYF
j_call: TRBJ2-7
d_call: .
v_call: TRBV5-1

cdr3_aa: CASKEGSGANVLTF
j_call: TRBJ2-6
d_call: .
v_call: TRBV19

cdr3_aa: CASSSTGTGTTLSLGQYF
j_call: TRBJ2-7
d_call: TRBD1
v_call: TRBV5-1

cdr3_aa: CASSQEKRGRASREQYF
j_call: TRBJ2-7
d_call: TRBD2
v_call: TRBV4-1

cdr3_aa: CASSTQSGDTYEQYF
j_call: TRBJ2-7
d_call: .
v_call: TRBV6-5

cdr3_aa: CASSRQGSAFFEQYF
j_call: TRBJ2-7
d_call: .
v_call: TRBV18

cdr3_aa: CASSFGTGQGYTF
j_call: TRBJ1-2
d_call: TRBD1
v_call: TRBV6-8

cdr3_aa: CASSQQSGGSTGYNEQFF
j_call: TRBJ2-1
d_call: TRBD2
v_call: TRBV4-1

cdr3_aa: CASSPRGQSGVYEQYF
j_call: TRBJ2-7
d_call: TRBD1
v_call: TRBV5-1

cdr3_aa: CASSPDRGNTQYF
j_call: TRBJ2-5
d_call: TRBD1
v_call: TRBV7-3

cdr3_aa: CASSQDPTSGASTDTQYF
j_call: TRBJ2-3
d_call: TRBD2
v_call: TRBV4-3

cdr3_aa: CSVAPTGNTDTQYF
j_call: TRBJ2-3
d_call: .
v_call: TRBV29-1

cdr3_aa: CASSRLAQGNQPQHF
j_call: TRBJ1-5
d_call: .
v_call: TRBV5-6

cdr3_aa: CASSTDRGSSNEKLFF
j_call: TRBJ1-4
d_call: TRBD1
v_call: TRBV5-1

cdr3_aa: CASSIGLTSGNSYEQYF
j_call: TRBJ2-7
d_call: TRBD2
v_call: TRBV19

cdr3_aa: CASSQDRASAETQYF
j_call: TRBJ2-5
d_call: .
v_call: TRBV4-3

cdr3_aa: CASSPPGGPEAFF
j_call: TRBJ1-1
d_call: .
v_call: TRBV6-5

cdr3_aa: CASSLRRGTGRYEQYF
j_call: TRBJ2-7
d_call: TRBD1
v_call: TRBV7-2

cdr3_aa: CSVRQGIKDYEQYF
j_call: TRBJ2-7
d_call: .
v_call: TRBV29-1

cdr3_aa: CASSLSSGSGNTIYF
j_call: TRBJ1-3
d_call: .
v_call: TRBV13

cdr3_aa: CASSPSSGGRSYEQYF
j_call: .
d_call: TRBD2
v_call: TRBV4-2

cdr3_aa: CASSAGGGIEAFF
j_call: TRBJ1-1
d_call: .
v_call: TRBV25-1